Below are 23 T cell receptor beta chains sequenced from a single sample in a study of blood T cell repertoires in COVID-19. Sequenced by immunoSEQ multiplex PCR; TCRdb stores in-frame clones only, minus some. The sample consists of 350,000 or so clones, about 92% of them appearing once. The sequencing sample was made of PBMCs or T cells enriched from blood (not recorded which). These receptors came from a woman aged 25 to 39 who had recovered from COVID-19.

The chain links TRBV7-9 to TRBJ2-1, with TRBD2 identical over 7 bases. Per germline, CDR1 SEHNR and CDR2 FQNEAQ (reference sequence). V was clipped by 1 base and J by 9 bases; unmatched bases: 9. The CDR3 covers 15 residues. This chain's CDR3 is CASSLVLGRGGEQFF. The CDR3 coding sequence is TGTGCCAGCAGCTTAGTCCTAGGGAGGGGCGGTGAGCAGTTCTTC.

This clone appeared once. For the CDR3, the DNA is TGTGCCACCAGTGCCCCTGCCCCAGGGGATGAGACCCAGTACTTC. Amino acid sequence: CATSAPAPGDETQYF. This chain uses TRBV24-1 with TRBJ2-5, with D possibly TRBD1 on 6 matching bases. The CDR3 has 15 residues. From germline, CDR1 is KGHDR and CDR2 SFDVKD. V was trimmed by 5 bases and J by 5 bases, leaving 17 bases between them.

V usage is TRBV4-3 and J usage is TRBJ1-1; D unresolved. This CDR3 comprises 14 residues. Germline assignment: CDR1 LGHNA and CDR2 YSLEER. With 0 bases removed from V and 6 bases from J, the gap between germline ends came to 11 bases. This CDR3 is CASSQEPGYAEAFF. The CDR3 nucleotides are TGCGCCAGCAGCCAAGAACCAGGATATGCTGAAGCTTTCTTT.

The V call is TRBV28, the J call TRBJ2-6; D gene uncertain. Trimming shortened V by 7 bases and J by 1 base, and 11 bases separated the two germline ends. Germline V lookup: CDR1 MDHEN, CDR2 SYDVKM. CDR3 size: 15 residues. The CDR3 is CASTPVPSGANVLTF. For the CDR3, the DNA is TGTGCCAGCACCCCCGTCCCTTCTGGGGCCAACGTCCTGACTTTC.

The chain has TRBV7-3 and TRBJ1-4; D remains ambiguous. The CDR3 covers 16 residues. The V and J ends lost 5 bases and 4 bases respectively, with 17 bases between them. Germline V gene data show CDR1 as SGHTA and CDR2 as FQGTGA. CDR3 protein: CASSLPGRSGNEKLFF. Written as DNA, the CDR3 is TGTGCCAGCAGCCTCCCGGGAAGGAGTGGTAATGAAAAACTGTTTTTT.

This rearrangement joins TRBV28 to TRBJ1-5; no definite D call. This CDR3 is 14 amino acids long. The V gene lost 1 base and the J gene lost 6 bases, with 10 bases spanning the gap. Germline-derived CDR1 and CDR2 are MDHEN and SYDVKM. The CDR3 DNA reads TGTGCCAGCAGTTTATTGGAGCGACCTCAGCCCCAGCATTTT. Residues: CASSLLERPQPQHF.

The gene calls are TRBV27 and TRBJ1-6; 8 positions agree with TRBD1. The germline CDR1 and CDR2 sequences are MNHEY and SMNVEV (reference sequence). V was clipped by 2 bases and J by 7 bases; unmatched bases: 1. CDR3 size: 14 residues. In DNA, the CDR3 is TGTGCCAGCAGTTTAACAGGGGGAAATTCACCCCTCCACTTT. It is translated as CASSLTGGNSPLHF.

The chain uses TRBV9 and TRBJ2-5; the D gene is possibly TRBD2 (5 bases). The CDR3 has 14 residues. The V and J ends lost 0 bases and 7 bases respectively, with 13 bases between them. The germline CDR1 and CDR2 sequences are SGDLS and YYNGEE. CDR3 residues: CASSVELGEGTQYF. The CDR3 coding sequence is TGTGCCAGCAGCGTAGAGTTGGGAGAAGGGACCCAGTACTTC.

V gene TRBV13 combines with J gene TRBJ1-6; D remains unclear. V shed 5 bases and J shed 7 bases, with 6 bases lying between them. This CDR3 comprises 12 residues. Germline CDR1 is PRHDT and CDR2 is FYEKMQ (reference sequence). The CDR3 loop reads CASSLGNSPLHF. The CDR3 DNA follows: TGTGCCAGCAGCCTCGGGAATTCACCCCTCCACTTT.

The chain carries TRBV27 and TRBJ1-6; 8 nucleotides align to TRBD1. There are 15 residues in the CDR3. Per the germline V gene, CDR1 is MNHEY and CDR2 is SMNVEV (reference sequence). After removal of 6 bases from V and 11 bases from J, the junction contained 12 bases not matched to a gene. The CDR3 nucleotides are TGTGCCAGCAGCCTCGTCTTCCAGGGGGCCGCACCCCTCCACTTT. Translated: CASSLVFQGAAPLHF.

In its sample, this clone was seen once. J is TRBJ2-7 and V is TRBV4-1, with 8 bases aligning to TRBD1. Germline assignment: CDR1 MGHRA and CDR2 YSYEKL. This CDR3 is 15 amino acids long. The J segment lost 6 bases and the V segment lost 3 bases, leaving 10 bases of the junction unmatched. The CDR3 DNA sequence: TGCGCCAGCAGCCAGTTGTGGGACAGGACCCGCGAGCAGTACTTC. Protein: CASSQLWDRTREQYF.

The genes are TRBV28 and TRBJ1-2; weak D call: TRBD1 (5 bases). V shed 6 bases and J shed 6 bases, with 17 bases lying between them. The germline gives CDR1 MDHEN, CDR2 SYDVKM. CDR3 size: 14 residues. The CDR3 loop is CASSPEVQGDGYTF. DNA for the CDR3: TGTGCCAGCAGCCCCGAAGTCCAGGGCGATGGCTACACCTTC.

V is TRBV6-5 and J is TRBJ2-3, with 7 bases identical to TRBD1. The trim removed 6 bases at V and 10 bases at J, leaving 13 bases unmatched. In germline, CDR1 is MNHEY, CDR2 SVGAGI. This CDR3 is built from 14 residues. The CDR3 coding sequence is TGTGCCAGCAGCTCGCGGCTACAGGGGTATCCGCAGTATTTT. Encoded protein: CASSSRLQGYPQYF.

CDR3 sequence: CASSVRDRGLNKETQYF. The CDR3 DNA is TGTGCCAGCAGCGTCCGGGACAGGGGGCTCAATAAAGAGACCCAGTACTTC. This chain connects TRBV7-9 to TRBJ2-5; 12 nucleotides match TRBD1. The germline V gene encodes CDR1 SEHNR and CDR2 FQNEAQ (reference sequence). V shed 5 bases, J shed 3 bases, and the junction held 10 bases outside the gene matches. The CDR3 extends over 17 amino acids.

This rearrangement joins TRBV11-3 to TRBJ1-1, with unresolved D. Trimming pared 6 bases from V and 3 bases from J, leaving 14 bases between. The germline gives CDR1 SGHNT, CDR2 YENEEA. The CDR3 length is 14 residues. The CDR3 coding sequence is TGTGCCAGCAGTCAAAGGTTGAGCGACACTGAAGCTTTCTTT. Amino acids: CASSQRLSDTEAFF. Based on the CDR3 plus reference TRBV11-3 and TRBJ1-1, the full variable domain is EAGVVQSPRYKIIEKKQPVAFWCNPISGHNTLYWYLQNLGQGPELLIRYENEEAVDDSQLPKDRFSAERLKGVDSTLKIQPAELGDSAVYLCASSQRLSDTEAFFGQGTRLTVV.

The chain combines TRBV5-1 with TRBJ1-4, with TRBD1 as a possible D gene (6 bases). Trimming took 5 bases from V and 4 from J, leaving 15 bases between them. The CDR3 is 15 residues long. Germline CDR1 is SGHRS and CDR2 is YFSETQ. CDR3 in amino acids: CASSSNPDSNEKLFF. CDR3 nucleotide sequence: TGCGCCAGCAGTTCGAATCCGGACAGTAATGAAAAACTGTTTTTT.

This clone was counted only a few times. This chain connects TRBV5-5 to TRBJ2-5; D possibly corresponds to TRBD1 (6 bases). Per germline, CDR1 SGHKS and CDR2 YYEKEE (reference sequence). Trimming cost V 0 bases and J 1 base, with 16 bases left between them. The CDR3 contains 17 residues. CDR3: CASSLVYRVGFQETQYF. The CDR3 DNA reads TGTGCCAGCAGCTTGGTGTACAGGGTGGGGTTCCAAGAGACCCAGTACTTC.

The rearrangement uses TRBV28 and TRBJ1-5; 8 nucleotides agree with TRBD1. Trimming at V came to 4 bases and at J to 13 bases, leaving 12 bases not matched to a gene. The CDR3 has 14 residues. CDR1 MDHEN and CDR2 SYDVKM come from the germline V gene. The CDR3 reads CASSSSGTGLAQHF. CDR3 nucleotide sequence: TGTGCCAGCAGTTCATCCGGGACAGGTTTAGCACAGCATTTT.

The chain has TRBV7-2 and TRBJ2-1; 7 bases align to TRBD2. The ends lost 2 bases at V and 2 bases at J; junction bases unmatched: 3. The length of the CDR3 is 15 residues. Germline V CDR1 and CDR2: SGHTA, FQGNSA. CDR3 loop: CASSLQGGTYNEQFF. In nucleotides, the CDR3 is TGTGCCAGCAGCTTACAGGGAGGGACCTACAATGAGCAGTTCTTC.

The chain joins TRBV4-3 to TRBJ2-1; D is perhaps TRBD1 (5 bases). V gave up 0 bases and J gave up 6 bases, with 6 bases separating them. Germline CDR1 and CDR2: LGHNA and YSLEER. The CDR3 runs 13 residues. CDR3 in amino acids: CASSQEQANEQFF. Written as DNA, the CDR3 is TGCGCCAGCAGCCAAGAACAGGCCAATGAGCAGTTCTTC.

CDR3 region: CASSYDRVATTEGYTF. The CDR3, as DNA: TGTGCCAGCAGTTACGACAGGGTAGCAACCACGGAAGGCTACACCTTC. J is TRBJ1-2 and V is TRBV6-5, with 7 bases matching TRBD1. The CDR3 has 16 residues. The ends lost 2 bases at V and 8 bases at J; junction bases unmatched: 14. Germline V gives CDR1 MNHEY, CDR2 SVGAGI.

The genes are TRBV27 and TRBJ2-2; a possible D gene is TRBD2 (7 bases). The length of the CDR3 is 14 residues. Trimming shortened V by 5 bases and J by 6 bases, and 13 bases separated the two germline ends. Germline lookup yields CDR1 MNHEY and CDR2 SMNVEV (reference sequence). The CDR3 loop reads CASSLTGGPGELFF. The CDR3 region has the DNA TGTGCCAGCAGTCTCACGGGGGGCCCCGGGGAGCTGTTTTTT.

The table lists this clone with a few counts. The chain joins TRBV25-1 to TRBJ1-2; unclear D gene. The V gene lost 3 bases and the J gene lost 2 bases, with 10 bases spanning the gap. Germline V gene data show CDR1 as MGHDK and CDR2 as SYGVNS. The CDR3 is 14 amino acids. This chain's CDR3 is CASSDPTGNYGYTF. CDR3 DNA: TGTGCCAGCAGTGACCCCACCGGGAACTATGGCTACACCTTC.